This passage covers 28 T cell receptor beta chains from one sample sequenced in a study of cytomegalovirus exposure and HLA in healthy donors. Assay: immunoSEQ multiplex PCR; the TCRdb copy retains only in-frame clones and omits some. The table has 120,000 or so clones, 90% to 96% seen once. The specimen sequenced was PBMCs. The receptors were gathered from a man aged 18-30 years in good health and CMV-seronegative.

This clone has more than one count but fewer than ten. V and J are TRBV5-1 and TRBJ2-5; D is unresolved. The CDR3 runs to 13 residues. Germline V lookup: CDR1 SGHRS, CDR2 YFSETQ. Deletions cut 1 base from V and 2 bases from J, with 6 bases between. The DNA of the CDR3 is TGCGCCAGCAGCTTGACGGTACAAGAGACCCAGTACTTC. This translates into CASSLTVQETQYF.

CDR3: CAWTTEPREGRTQYF. CDR3 nucleotide sequence: TGTGCCTGGACTACCGAGCCCAGGGAGGGCCGGACCCAGTACTTC. The rearrangement links TRBV30 to TRBJ2-5; 7 bases agree with TRBD2. Germline V gene sequence: CDR1 GTSNPN, CDR2 SVGIG (reference sequence). V lost 4 bases to trimming and J lost 7 bases; unmatched junction nucleotides: 15. The CDR3 is 15 residues long.

The chain carries TRBV13 and TRBJ2-3; D might be TRBD2 (6 bases). The CDR3 is made up of 15 amino acids. Trimming left V 4 bases short and J 1 base short, with 12 bases between. Germline V CDR1 and CDR2: PRHDT, FYEKMQ (reference sequence). The CDR3 bases are TGTGCCAGCAGCTCCCGCTTAGCGGGCACAGATACGCAGTATTTT. The encoded protein is CASSSRLAGTDTQYF.

The rearrangement joins TRBV28 to TRBJ1-1, with D possibly TRBD1 on 6 matching bases. The CDR3 is 13 amino acids. The germline V gene has CDR1 MDHEN and CDR2 SYDVKM. Trimming shortened V by 5 bases and J by 8 bases, and 15 bases separated the two germline ends. CDR3 sequence reads: CASSLSTGFEAFF. CDR3 bases: TGTGCCAGCAGTCTCTCGACAGGTTTCGAAGCTTTCTTT.

The J gene is TRBJ2-1, the V gene TRBV7-3; 9 nucleotides align to TRBD2. Per germline, CDR1 SGHTA and CDR2 FQGTGA. V lost 3 bases to trimming and J lost 8 bases; unmatched junction nucleotides: 11. The CDR3 totals 16 residues. The CDR3 spells CASSLLAGGPSYEQFF. The CDR3 DNA reads TGTGCCAGCAGCTTGTTGGCGGGAGGGCCCTCATATGAGCAGTTCTTC.

The rearrangement joins TRBV28 to TRBJ2-7; 12 nucleotides match TRBD2. Germline V gene data show CDR1 as MDHEN and CDR2 as SYDVKM. The length of the CDR3 is 20 residues. V trimming: 3 bases; J trimming: 0 bases; junction bases outside the gene matches: 15. CDR3 region: CASSFPLVGLAGPFSYEQYF. The CDR3 coding sequence is TGTGCCAGCAGTTTCCCTTTGGTGGGACTAGCGGGCCCGTTCTCCTACGAGCAGTACTTC.

This clone was seen a single time. The rearrangement joins TRBV7-2 to TRBJ1-4; D not certain. This CDR3 comprises 18 residues. CDR1 and CDR2 (germline): SGHTA, FQGNSA. V was clipped by 5 bases and J by 0 bases, with 19 bases between them. The CDR3 bases are TGTGCCAGCAGCCTTAGACCGGGATTCCGTCCAACTAATGAAAAACTGTTTTTT. Amino acid sequence: CASSLRPGFRPTNEKLFF.

The chain recombines TRBV11-3 with TRBJ1-1; D not resolved. The ends were cut back, 5 bases at V and 1 base at J, with 17 bases in the middle. This CDR3 is 16 amino acids long. The V gene's germline CDR1 is SGHNT and CDR2 YENEEA. CDR3 coding DNA: TGTGCCAGCAGCCCCGGCGGGTCACGACAGAACACTGAAGCTTTCTTT. Translation: CASSPGGSRQNTEAFF.

The chain recombines TRBV7-2 with TRBJ2-7; D may be TRBD2 (5 bases). This CDR3 has 13 amino acids. V was trimmed by 3 bases and J by 5 bases, leaving 11 bases between them. CDR1 is SGHTA, CDR2 FQGNSA, per germline. The CDR3 sequence is CASSFGSDDEQYF. Written as DNA, the CDR3 is TGTGCCAGCAGCTTTGGTAGCGATGACGAGCAGTACTTC.

The chain couples TRBV30 to TRBJ2-5; 7 bases map to TRBD1. Trimming took 2 bases from V and 5 from J; bases not matched to a gene: 5. The length of the CDR3 is 13 residues. CDR1 and CDR2 (germline): GTSNPN, SVGIG (reference sequence). The CDR3 coding sequence is TGTGCCTGGAGTAGGGGGCGGTTGGAGACCCAGTACTTC. Translation: CAWSRGRLETQYF.

The chain has TRBV7-2 and TRBJ2-5; TRBD1 is a possible D gene (6 bases). Deletions cut 5 bases from V and 5 bases from J, with 18 bases between. The CDR3 is 15 residues long. Germline-derived CDR1 and CDR2 are SGHTA and FQGNSA. In nucleotides, the CDR3 is TGTGCCAGCAGCCGTATGGGGGCCTGGGGCGAGACCCAGTACTTC. It encodes CASSRMGAWGETQYF.

The chain uses TRBV11-2 and TRBJ2-2; D is perhaps TRBD1 (6 bases). The CDR3 sequence is 16 residues long. The germline CDR1 and CDR2 sequences are SGHAT and FQNNGV. V was trimmed by 4 bases and J by 1 base, leaving 13 bases between them. CDR3 loop: CASSSLRGLNTGELFF. DNA for the CDR3: TGTGCCAGCAGCTCCTTGAGGGGGTTGAACACCGGGGAGCTGTTTTTT.

The chain recombines TRBV18 with TRBJ1-2; D is ambiguous. This CDR3 contains 14 residues. The V and J ends lost 2 bases and 6 bases respectively, with 13 bases between them. Per the germline V gene, CDR1 is KGHSH and CDR2 is LQKENI. The CDR3 sequence: CASSPDGEVDGYTF. CDR3 nucleotides: TGTGCCAGCTCACCAGATGGTGAGGTGGATGGCTACACCTTC.

This clone was observed once. The rearrangement uses TRBV2 and TRBJ2-7, with 8 bases aligning to TRBD1. The CDR3 extends over 13 amino acids. V shed 10 bases and J 5 bases; nucleotides not matched to a gene: 10. Germline V gene lookup returns CDR1 SNHLY and CDR2 FYNNEI. The CDR3 DNA reads as TGTGCCACCGTAGGACAGGGCAAGGACGAGCAGTACTTC. Translating gives CATVGQGKDEQYF.

This chain connects TRBV30 to TRBJ1-1; D is unresolved. Between the trimmed V and J ends, which lost 2 bases and 3 bases, there was a span of 7 bases. This CDR3 comprises 12 residues. Germline CDR1 reads GTSNPN; CDR2 reads SVGIG (reference sequence). The CDR3 sequence is CAWSNSDTEAFF. The CDR3 DNA follows: TGTGCCTGGAGTAACAGTGACACTGAAGCTTTCTTT.

Comments on this clone: Sequence at one end of the junction differs from germline and may be a read error. This sample also contains other DNA sequences that code for the same CDR3. This chain uses TRBV20-1 with TRBJ1-1; possibly TRBD1 for D (5 bases). Per the germline V gene, CDR1 is DFQATT and CDR2 is SNEGSKA (reference sequence). The CDR3 extends over 11 amino acids. The CDR3: CSAREGTEAFF. The CDR3 DNA is TGCAGTGCTAGAGAAGGGACTGAGGCTTTCTTT.

The chain uses TRBV29-1 and TRBJ1-2; D unresolved. V lost 3 bases to trimming and J lost 5 bases, with 10 bases between them. Per germline, CDR1 SQVTM and CDR2 ANQGSEA. This CDR3 is built from 12 residues. CDR3 bases: TGCAGCGTTGACCCGACTGGTTATGGCTACACCTTC. Translation: CSVDPTGYGYTF. The entire variable domain, with the rest obtained from reference TRBV29-1 and TRBJ1-2, is as follows: SAVISQKPSRDICQRGTSLTIQCQVDSQVTMMFWYRQQPGQSLTLIATANQGSEATYESGFVIDKFPISRPNLTFSTLTVSNMSPEDSSIYLCSVDPTGYGYTFGSGTRLTVV.

The chain couples TRBV7-2 to TRBJ1-4; D perhaps matches TRBD1 (6 bases). The V gene lost 5 bases and the J gene lost 8 bases, with 15 bases spanning the gap. The CDR3 runs to 14 residues. Germline V gene data show CDR1 as SGHTA and CDR2 as FQGNSA. This CDR3 reads CASSLPRGREKLFF. CDR3 DNA: TGTGCCAGCAGCCTCCCCAGGGGACGCGAAAAACTGTTTTTT.

The CDR3 here is CASSPPGRELQYF. As DNA, the CDR3 is TGTGCCAGCAGTCCCCCCGGGCGGGAGTTGCAGTATTTT. The genes are TRBV7-2 and TRBJ2-3, with 7 bases aligning to TRBD2. The V gene's germline CDR1 is SGHTA and CDR2 FQGNSA. The CDR3 is made up of 13 amino acids. V lost 6 bases, J lost 11 bases, and 11 bases stayed unmatched.

This chain links TRBV7-3 with TRBJ2-1; 8 bases are a match to TRBD2. The V segment lost 5 bases and the J segment 2 bases; nucleotides outside the gene matches: 8. The CDR3 totals 16 residues. Germline loops: CDR1 SGHTA, CDR2 FQGTGA. CDR3 loop: CASSPTSGSPYNEQFF. CDR3 coding DNA: TGTGCCAGCAGCCCTACTAGCGGTAGTCCCTACAATGAGCAGTTCTTC.

This chain joins TRBV19 and TRBJ2-1; perhaps TRBD1 as D (6 bases). This CDR3 is built from 13 residues. V shed 5 bases and J shed 9 bases, with 14 bases lying between them. Germline CDR1 reads LNHDA; CDR2 reads SQIVND (reference sequence). The chain's CDR3 is CASSDLDRSEQFF. CDR3 sequence (DNA): TGTGCCAGTAGTGACCTGGACAGAAGTGAGCAGTTCTTC.

The chain combines TRBV5-1 with TRBJ2-3; TRBD2 matches at 7 bases. The CDR3 totals 16 residues. Germline V gene lookup returns CDR1 SGHRS and CDR2 YFSETQ. V shed 4 bases, J shed 0 bases, and the junction held 8 bases outside the gene matches. This CDR3 reads CASSIAGDSSTDTQYF. The CDR3 DNA follows: TGCGCCAGCAGCATTGCGGGGGACTCTAGCACAGATACGCAGTATTTT.

The chain uses TRBV30 and TRBJ2-4, with a weak D call TRBD2 (5 bases). The CDR3 length is 15 residues. V lost 4 bases, J lost 8 bases, and 21 bases lay in between. Looked up from germline, CDR1 is GTSNPN and CDR2 is SVGIG (reference sequence). Here the CDR3 reads CAWIPKGGSLDIQYF. For the CDR3, the DNA is TGTGCCTGGATTCCAAAAGGTGGGAGTCTAGACATTCAGTACTTC.

V is TRBV15 and J is TRBJ2-7; perhaps TRBD2 as D (5 bases). Germline V gives CDR1 LNHNV, CDR2 YYDKDF (reference sequence). The CDR3 sequence is 15 residues long. The V gene lost 2 bases and the J gene lost 4 bases, with 15 bases spanning the gap. The CDR3 DNA reads as TGTGCCACCAGCAGAAGGGAGACAAACTTATACGAGCAGTACTTC. It yields the protein CATSRRETNLYEQYF. Full variable domain (missing parts from reference TRBV15 and TRBJ2-7): DAMVIQNPRYQVTQFGKPVTLSCSQTLNHNVMYWYQQKSSQAPKLLFHYYDKDFNNEADTPDNFQSRRPNTSFCFLDIRSPGLGDTAMYLCATSRRETNLYEQYFGPGTRLTVT.

V is TRBV21-1 and J is TRBJ1-2; TRBD1 reflects the table's D call only, with no check against the DNA. TRBV21-1 is shown as a pseudogene. The CDR3 covers 18 residues. The CDR3 sequence: CASSKARPGGSTYYGYTF. CDR3 in DNA: TGTGCCAGCAGCAAAGCGCGTCCAGGGGGCTCGACTTACTATGGCTACACCTTC.

The chain joins TRBV27 to TRBJ1-1, with TRBD1 matching 8 bases. The CDR3 is made up of 13 amino acids. V lost 7 bases to trimming and J lost 7 bases; unmatched junction nucleotides: 8. Germline CDR1 reads MNHEY; CDR2 reads SMNVEV (reference sequence). The CDR3: CASTGQGGLEAFF. CDR3 coding DNA: TGTGCCAGCACCGGACAGGGAGGACTTGAAGCTTTCTTT.

The chain recombines TRBV9 with TRBJ2-1; TRBD2 aligns across 7 bases. The V segment lost 3 bases and the J segment 5 bases; nucleotides outside the gene matches: 14. This CDR3 contains 17 residues. Germline-derived CDR1 and CDR2 are SGDLS and YYNGEE. CDR3 residues: CASSAVIVGLADNEQFF. CDR3 sequence (DNA): TGTGCCAGCAGCGCCGTCATTGTGGGGCTAGCGGACAATGAGCAGTTCTTC.

The chain has TRBV11-2 and TRBJ2-1; D remains ambiguous. Trimming left V 8 bases short and J 6 bases short, with 8 bases between. CDR3 size: 11 residues. The V gene's germline CDR1 is SGHAT and CDR2 FQNNGV. The CDR3 loop reads CASGGGNEQFF. CDR3 nucleotides: TGTGCCAGCGGTGGCGGCAATGAGCAGTTCTTC.